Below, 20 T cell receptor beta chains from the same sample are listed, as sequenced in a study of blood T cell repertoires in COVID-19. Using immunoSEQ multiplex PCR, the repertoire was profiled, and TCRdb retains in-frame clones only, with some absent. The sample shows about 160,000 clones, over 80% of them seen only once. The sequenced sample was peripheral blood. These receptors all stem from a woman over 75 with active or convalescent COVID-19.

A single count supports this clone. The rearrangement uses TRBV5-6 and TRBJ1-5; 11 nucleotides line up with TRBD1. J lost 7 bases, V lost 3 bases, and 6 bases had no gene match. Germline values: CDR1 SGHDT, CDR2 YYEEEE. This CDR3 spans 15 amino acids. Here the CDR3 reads CASSSLGQGGQPQHF. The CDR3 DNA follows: TGTGCCAGCAGCTCGCTGGGACAGGGGGGACAGCCCCAGCATTTT. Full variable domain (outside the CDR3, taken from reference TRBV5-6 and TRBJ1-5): DAGVTQSPTHLIKTRGQQVTLRCSPKSGHDTVSWYQQALGQGPQFIFQYYEEEERQRGNFPDRFSGHQFPNYSSELNVNALLLGDSALYLCASSSLGQGGQPQHFGDGTRLSIL.

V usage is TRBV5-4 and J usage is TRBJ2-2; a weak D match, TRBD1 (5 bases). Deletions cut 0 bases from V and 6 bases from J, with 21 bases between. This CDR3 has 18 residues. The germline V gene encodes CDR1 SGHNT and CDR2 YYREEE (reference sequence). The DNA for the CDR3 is TGTGCCAGCAGCTTGGTAGCCAGGGCAGGGCTTTCGGCCGGGGAGCTGTTTTTT. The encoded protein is CASSLVARAGLSAGELFF.

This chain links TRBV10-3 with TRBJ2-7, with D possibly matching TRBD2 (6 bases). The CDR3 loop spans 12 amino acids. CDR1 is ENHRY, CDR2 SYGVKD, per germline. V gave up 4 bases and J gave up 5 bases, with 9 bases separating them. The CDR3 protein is CAISAGENEQYF. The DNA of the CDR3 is TGTGCCATCAGTGCGGGGGAAAACGAGCAGTACTTC.

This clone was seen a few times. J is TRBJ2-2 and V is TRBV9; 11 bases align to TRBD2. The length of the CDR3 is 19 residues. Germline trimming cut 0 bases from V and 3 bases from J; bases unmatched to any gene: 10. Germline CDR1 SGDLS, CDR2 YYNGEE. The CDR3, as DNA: TGTGCCAGCAGCGTAGGTGGACTAGCGGGCCCCGGGGACACCGGGGAGCTGTTTTTT. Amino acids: CASSVGGLAGPGDTGELFF.

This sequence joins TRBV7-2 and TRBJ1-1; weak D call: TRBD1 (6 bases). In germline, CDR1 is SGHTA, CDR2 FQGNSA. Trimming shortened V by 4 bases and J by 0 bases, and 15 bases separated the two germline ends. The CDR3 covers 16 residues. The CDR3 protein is CASSSRGSFMNTEAFF. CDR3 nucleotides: TGTGCCAGCAGCTCAAGGGGGAGTTTCATGAACACTGAAGCTTTCTTT.

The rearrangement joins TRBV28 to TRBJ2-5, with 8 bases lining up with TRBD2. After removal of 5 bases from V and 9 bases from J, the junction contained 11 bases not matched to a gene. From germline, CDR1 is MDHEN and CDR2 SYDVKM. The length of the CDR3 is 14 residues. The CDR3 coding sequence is TGTGCCAGCAGTCCGCGGGGGGCTGAAAGGGCCCAGTACTTC. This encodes CASSPRGAERAQYF. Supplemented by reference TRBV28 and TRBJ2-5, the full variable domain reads DVKVTQSSRYLVKRTGEKVFLECVQDMDHENMFWYRQDPGLGLRLIYFSYDVKMKEKGDIPEGYSVSREKKERFSLILESASTNQTSMYLCASSPRGAERAQYFGPGTRLLVL.

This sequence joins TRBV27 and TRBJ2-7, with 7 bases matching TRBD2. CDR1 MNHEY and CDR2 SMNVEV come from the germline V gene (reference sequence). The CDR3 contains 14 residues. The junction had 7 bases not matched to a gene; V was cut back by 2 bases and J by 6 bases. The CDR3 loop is CASSLGTTSSEQYF. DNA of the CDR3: TGTGCCAGCAGTTTAGGGACTACCAGTAGCGAGCAGTACTTC.

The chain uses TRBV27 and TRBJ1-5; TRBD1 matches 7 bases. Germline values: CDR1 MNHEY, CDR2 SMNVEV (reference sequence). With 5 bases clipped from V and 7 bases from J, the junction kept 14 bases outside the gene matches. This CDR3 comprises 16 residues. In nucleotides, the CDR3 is TGTGCCAGCAGTCCTCGACAGGGCCAAAGGGGCCAGCCCCAGCATTTT. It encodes CASSPRQGQRGQPQHF.

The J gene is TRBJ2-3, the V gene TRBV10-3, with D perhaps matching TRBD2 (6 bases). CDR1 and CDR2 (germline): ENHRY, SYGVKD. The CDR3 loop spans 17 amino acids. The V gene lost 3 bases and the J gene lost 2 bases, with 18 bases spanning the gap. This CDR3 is CAISESGGKGSTDTQYF. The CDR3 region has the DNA TGTGCCATCAGTGAATCGGGCGGGAAGGGTTCCACAGATACGCAGTATTTT.

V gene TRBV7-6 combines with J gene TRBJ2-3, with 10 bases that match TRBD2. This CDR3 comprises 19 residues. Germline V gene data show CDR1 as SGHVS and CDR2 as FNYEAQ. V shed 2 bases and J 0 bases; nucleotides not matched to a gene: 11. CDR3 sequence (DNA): TGTGCCAGCAGCTTACGTGGGCCAGCGGGGGGGCGAAGCACAGATACGCAGTATTTT. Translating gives CASSLRGPAGGRSTDTQYF.

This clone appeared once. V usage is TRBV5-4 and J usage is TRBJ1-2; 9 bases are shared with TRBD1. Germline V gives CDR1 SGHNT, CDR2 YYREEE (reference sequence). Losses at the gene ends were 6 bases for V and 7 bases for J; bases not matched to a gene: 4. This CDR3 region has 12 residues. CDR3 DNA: TGTGCCAGCATCTCGACAGGGGGTGGCTACACCTTC. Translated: CASISTGGGYTF.

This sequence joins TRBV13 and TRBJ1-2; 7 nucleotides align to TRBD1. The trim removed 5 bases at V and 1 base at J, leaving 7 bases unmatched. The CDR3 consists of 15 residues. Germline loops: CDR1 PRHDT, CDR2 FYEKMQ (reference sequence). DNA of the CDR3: TGTGCCAGCAGCCTGCGACAGGGAGGTAACTATGGCTACACCTTC. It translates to CASSLRQGGNYGYTF.

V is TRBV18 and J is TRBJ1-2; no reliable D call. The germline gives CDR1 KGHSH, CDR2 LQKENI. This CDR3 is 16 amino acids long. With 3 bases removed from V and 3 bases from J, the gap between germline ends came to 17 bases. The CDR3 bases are TGTGCCAGCTCACCCCCGACTTCCCGGGTGGACTATGGCTACACCTTC. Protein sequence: CASSPPTSRVDYGYTF.

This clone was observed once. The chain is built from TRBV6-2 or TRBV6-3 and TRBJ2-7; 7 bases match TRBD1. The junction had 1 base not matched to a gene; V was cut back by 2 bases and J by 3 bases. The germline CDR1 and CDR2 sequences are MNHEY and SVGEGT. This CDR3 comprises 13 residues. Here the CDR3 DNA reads TGTGCCAGCAGTTACCGGACAGGCTACGAGCAGTACTTC. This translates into CASSYRTGYEQYF.

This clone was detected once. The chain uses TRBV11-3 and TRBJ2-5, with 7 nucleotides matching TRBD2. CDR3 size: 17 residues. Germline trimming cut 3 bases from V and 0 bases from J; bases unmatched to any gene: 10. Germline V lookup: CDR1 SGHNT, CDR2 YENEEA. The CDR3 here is CASSFGTGGMYQETQYF. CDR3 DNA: TGTGCCAGCAGCTTCGGGACGGGGGGAATGTACCAAGAGACCCAGTACTTC.

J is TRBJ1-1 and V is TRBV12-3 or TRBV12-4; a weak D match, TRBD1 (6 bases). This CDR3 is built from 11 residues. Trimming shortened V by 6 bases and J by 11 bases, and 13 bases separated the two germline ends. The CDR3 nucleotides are TGTGCCAGCAGCCCAACAGGGTACGCTTTCTTT. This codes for CASSPTGYAFF.

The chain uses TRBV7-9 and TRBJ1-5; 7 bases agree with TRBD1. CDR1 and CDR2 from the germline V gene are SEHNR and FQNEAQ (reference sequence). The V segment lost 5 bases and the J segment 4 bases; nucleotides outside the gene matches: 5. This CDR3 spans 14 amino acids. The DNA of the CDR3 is TGTGCCAGCAGCCCGGACAGGCTAAATCAGCCCCAGCATTTT. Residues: CASSPDRLNQPQHF.

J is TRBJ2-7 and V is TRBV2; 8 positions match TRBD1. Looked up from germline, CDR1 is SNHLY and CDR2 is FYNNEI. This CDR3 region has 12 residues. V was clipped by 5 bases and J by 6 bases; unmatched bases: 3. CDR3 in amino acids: CASSRTGLEQYF. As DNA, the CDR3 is TGTGCCAGCAGTCGGACAGGGCTCGAGCAGTACTTC.

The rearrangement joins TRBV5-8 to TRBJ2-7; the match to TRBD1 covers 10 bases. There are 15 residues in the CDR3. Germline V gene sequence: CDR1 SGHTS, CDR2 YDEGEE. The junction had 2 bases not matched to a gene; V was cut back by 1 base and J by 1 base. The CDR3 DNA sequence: TGTGCCAGCAGCTTGACGGGACAGGGGTCCTACGAGCAGTACTTC. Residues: CASSLTGQGSYEQYF.

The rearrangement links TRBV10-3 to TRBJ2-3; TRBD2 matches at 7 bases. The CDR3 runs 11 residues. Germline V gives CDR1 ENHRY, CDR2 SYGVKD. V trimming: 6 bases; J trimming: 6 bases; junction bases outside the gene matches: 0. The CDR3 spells CAIRGGDTQYF. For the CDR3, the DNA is TGTGCCATCAGGGGGGGGGATACGCAGTATTTT.